These T cell receptor beta chains were read from a single sample in a study of CD8+CD57+ T cells in acquired aplastic anemia. TCRdb itself ran the reads through MiXCR, one entry per CDR3 protein. The sample consists of a few hundred thousand distinct CDR3 sequences, just under 70% of them appearing once. Sequenced sample: sorted CD4+, CD8+, or CD8+CD57+ T cells (not recorded which) from PBMCs. Receptors were obtained from a human donor in good health, serving as a control. Both conserved end residues are part of each CDR3. D genes are given only for firm matches. For some rows the clone size is stated as once, few or many, or as a class when expanded; others skip it.

>TRBV7-2|-|TRBJ2-5|-
TGTGCCAGCAGCTGGGAGACCCAATGCTTC
CASSWETQCF
>TRBV19|-|TRBJ1-2|-
TGTGCCAGTAGTAGAGGGAATGGCTACACCTTC
CASSRGNGYTF
>TRBV7-2|many|TRBJ1-5|-
TGTGCCAGCAACGTATGGGGGCCCGGAGGCAATCAGCCCCAGCATTTT
CASNVWGPGGNQPQHF
>TRBV5-1|-|TRBJ2-3|TRBD2
TGCGCCAGCAGCTTGGAGGGCAGCGGGGGGCAGTATTTT
CASSLEGSGGQYF
>TRBV7-6|-|TRBJ2-7|-
TGTGCCAGCAGCTTAGACTCGAGTAGGGAAAACGAGCAGTACTTC
CASSLDSSRENEQYF
>TRBV2|few|TRBJ1-3|-
-
CASSGQGRTEAFFGQGTIYF
>TRBV5-1|-|TRBJ2-2|TRBD2
TGCGCCAGCAGCGACCGGGGGGCCGGGGAGCTGTTTTTT
CASSDRGAGELFF
>TRBV12-3/TRBV12-4|many|TRBJ2-7|-
TGTGCCAGCAGGGCATCCGGGCCCCACTACGAGCAGTACTTC
CASRASGPHYEQYF
>TRBV9|-|TRBJ1-1|-
TGTGCCAGCAGCCACCGGACAACCCAAGAGACCCAGTTT
CASSHRTTQETQF
>TRBV19|-|TRBJ2-7|-
TGTGCCAGTAATATGGGCAGGGGCTCCTACGAGCAGTACTTC
CASNMGRGSYEQYF
>TRBV3-1|many|TRBJ1-1|-
TGTGCCAGCAGCCTTACACCGAACACTGAAGCTTTCTTT
CASSLTPNTEAFF
>TRBV20-1|-|TRBJ2-7|-
TGCAGTGCTAGAGACGACACTACCTACGAGCAGTACTTC
CSARDDTTYEQYF
>TRBV10-3|few|TRBJ1-4|-
TGTGCCAGCGGCGGGACACCGTTTGGAAAACTGGTTTTT
CASGGTPFGKLVF
>TRBV29-1|-|TRBJ1-1|TRBD1
TGCAGCGTTCTACAGGGGGTTTCATACACTGAAGCTTTCTTT
CSVLQGVSYTEAFF
>TRBV7-2|-|TRBJ2-7|TRBD2
TGTGCCAGCAGTCGCAACGGGGGGGCGGGGTACGAGCAGTTC
CASSRNGGAGYEQF
>TRBV24-1|-|TRBJ1-1|TRBD1
TGTGCCACCAGTGACGAGACAGGGGACACTGAAGCTTTCTTT
CATSDETGDTEAFF
>TRBV2|-|TRBJ1-2|-
TGTGCCAGCAGTTCGGGTGGGACGTGTTCTCGCCTCACCTTT
CASSSGGTCSRLTF
>TRBV20-1|-|TRBJ2-7|TRBD2
TGCAGTGCTAGTGCCCCTGGACTAGCGGGGTCCTACGAGCAGTACTTC
CSASAPGLAGSYEQYF
>TRBV19|-|TRBJ2-6|-
TGTGCCAGTAGTATAGGTCCGAACACTGAAGCTTTC
CASSIGPNTEAF
>TRBV7-2|-|TRBJ1-1|-
TGTGCCAGCAGCTCGGCCGGGGGTTCCACTGACGCTTTGTTT
CASSSAGGSTDALF
>TRBV20-1|-|TRBJ2-3|TRBD2
TGCAGTGCTAGATGGACTAGCGGGGGGGCTCTGGATACGCAGTATTTT
CSARWTSGGALDTQYF
>TRBV5-6|many|TRBJ2-5|TRBD1
TGTGCCAGCAGCTACCGACAGACAGGGGGGGAGACCCAGTACTTC
CASSYRQTGGETQYF
>TRBV19|-|TRBJ1-5|-
TGTGCCAGTAGTACCCGCCCGCACGAGCCCCAGCATTTT
CASSTRPHEPQHF
>TRBV9|many|TRBJ2-3|TRBD2
TGTGCCAGCAGCCAAACGACTAGCGCCACAGATACGCAGTATTTT
CASSQTTSATDTQYF
>TRBV20-1|-|TRBJ1-1|-
TGCAGTGCTAATAATACAGGCAAGGACACTGAAGCTTTCTTT
CSANNTGKDTEAFF
>TRBV10-3|once|TRBJ2-2|-
TGTGCCATCACCGACGAACGCAAGGCCTACGCCCTGTTTTTT
CAITDERKAYALFF
>TRBV14|once|TRBJ1-6|-
TGTGCCAGCAGCCAAGGTGAACTAGGACATAACGATGACTTT
CASSQGELGHNDDF
>TRBV5-1|-|TRBJ1-1|-
TGCGCCAGCAGTTCCGATCAATCTCATCGGGCTGAAGCTTTCTTT
CASSSDQSHRAEAFF
>TRBV7-6|once|TRBJ2-7|-
TGTGCCAGCAGCTCGGCGCGGGATAGGTTCTACGAGCAGTACTTC
CASSSARDRFYEQYF
>TRBV7-9|-|TRBJ2-5|-
TGCGCCAGCAGCCAGGACGGACTACCGGGGGCCAAAGAGTACTTC
CASSQDGLPGAKEYF
>TRBV6-4|many|TRBJ1-2|-
TGTGCCAGCAGCGCAGGCTTCCCGGGTGGCTACACCTTC
CASSAGFPGGYTF
>TRBV6-5|-|TRBJ1-4|-
TGTGCCAGCACCCCTCCTGGGGGAGCTGAAAAACTGTTTTTT
CASTPPGGAEKLFF
>TRBV29-1|-|TRBJ1-1|-
TGCAGCGGGACAGAGTACACTGAAGCTTTCTTT
CSGTEYTEAFF
>TRBV7-9|-|TRBJ1-2|-
-
CASSPTCEQYFEPYGYTF
>TRBV11-2|-|TRBJ2-4|-
TGTGCCAGCAGCTTAGTGGGCGGAGACGACCAAAACATTCAGTACTTC
CASSLVGGDDQNIQYF
>TRBV19|-|TRBJ1-1|TRBD1
TGTGCCAGTAGTGAGCAACACGGGACAGGGGACATGAACACTGAAGCTTTCTTT
CASSEQHGTGDMNTEAFF
>TRBV2|many|TRBJ2-1|-
TGTGCCAGCATCAAGGGCCTAGGGGAATGCAATGAGCAGTTCTTC
CASIKGLGECNEQFF
>TRBV5-4|-|TRBJ2-7|-
TGTGCCAGCAGCCGCGGTACAGACGAGCAGTACTTC
CASSRGTDEQYF
>TRBV24-1|-|TRBJ2-7|-
TGTGCCAGCAGTTCGCAGCGTACCTATGGGCAGTACTTC
CASSSQRTYGQYF
>TRBV5-1|-|TRBJ1-1|-
TGTGCCAGCAGTTTGATCAGGGACGTGGCTGAAGCTTTCTTT
CASSLIRDVAEAFF
>TRBV7-3|-|TRBJ1-6|-
TGTGCCAGCAGCCCCGCGACAAATACCCCCCACCACTTT
CASSPATNTPHHF
>TRBV20-1|-|TRBJ1-5|-
TGCAGTGCTACGAGCGGAGGACAAGAGACCCAGCATTTT
CSATSGGQETQHF
>TRBV13|-|TRBJ2-6|-
TGTGCCAGCAGCTTCTGGCGACCTATGTCTGGGGCCAACGTCCTGACTTTC
CASSFWRPMSGANVLTF
>TRBV15|many|TRBJ1-2|-
TGTGCCACCAGCAGAGGTCCAGGCTGGCTTAACTATGGCTACACCTTC
CATSRGPGWLNYGYTF
>TRBV6-5|many|TRBJ1-4|-
TGTGCCAGCAGTTACTCCGGGGGGGATGAAAAACTGTTTTTT
CASSYSGGDEKLFF
>TRBV24-1|-|TRBJ2-2|-
TGTGCCACCAACGGAAGGGATAGTATCACCTACGAGCAGTACTTT
CATNGRDSITYEQYF
>TRBV5-6|many|TRBJ2-5|TRBD2
TGTGCCAGCATCCCTACGGGGGGTTTCCAAGAGACCCAGTACTTC
CASIPTGGFQETQYF
>TRBV9|many|TRBJ2-5|-
TGTGCCAGCAGCGTAGCAGGGGTTCAAGAGACCCAGTACTTC
CASSVAGVQETQYF
>TRBV29-1|-|TRBJ1-1|-
TGCAGCGTTGAAGCAAACACTGGAGCTAATTTC
CSVEANTGANF
>TRBV7-9|-|TRBJ2-1|-
TGTGCCAGCAGCCCGGTGATGGGGACGGCCGAGCAGTTCTTC
CASSPVMGTAEQFF
>TRBV5-1|-|TRBJ2-3|-
TGTGCCAGCAGCGCTAGGGGGGTCACAGATACGCAGTATTTT
CASSARGVTDTQYF
>TRBV7-8|many|TRBJ1-4|-
TGTGCCAGCAGGGACGCGAGAGCTCATAATGAAAAACTGTTTTTT
CASRDARAHNEKLFF
>TRBV9|-|TRBJ2-3|TRBD2
TGTGCCAGCACACCCGGGAGGGGTTTTAGCACAGACCCGCAGTATTTT
CASTPGRGFSTDPQYF
>TRBV19|-|TRBJ2-6|-
TGTGCCAGTACGTTTGGGACCGGGGCCAACGTCCTGACTTTC
CASTFGTGANVLTF
>TRBV7-3|-|TRBJ2-5|TRBD2
TGTGCCAGCAGCGTAGATAGCGGGCACGTACCAGTGATCCAGTACTTC
CASSVDSGHVPVIQYF